Below, 18 T cell receptor beta chains from the same sample are listed, as sequenced in a study. MiXCR, applied by TCRdb to the reads, yields one record per CDR3 protein. The sample contains 5,000 to 6,500 distinct CDR3 sequences, roughly 10% of which appear only once. Sample: CD4+ T cells from synovial fluid. The source is a human donor with rheumatoid arthritis.

In its sample, this clonotype was seen many times. The chain joins TRBV5-1 to TRBJ2-3; TRBD1 agrees at 7 bases. The V segment lost 4 bases and the J segment 0 bases; nucleotides outside the gene matches: 2. CDR3 length: 14 amino acids. From germline, CDR1 is SGHRS and CDR2 YFSETQ. DNA of the CDR3: TGCGCCAGCAGCCGGGGACAGAGCACAGATACGCAGTATTTT. This translates into CASSRGQSTDTQYF.

This clonotype has a count of ten or more. Written as DNA, the CDR3 is TGTGCCAGCAGCTTAGCCTCGACTAGCGGGAGAATCGCCTACAATGAGCAGTTCTTC. Translation: CASSLASTSGRIAYNEQFF. V and J are TRBV7-8 and TRBJ2-1; 12 nucleotides match TRBD2. Germline-derived CDR1 and CDR2 are SGHVS and FQNEAQ. The CDR3 extends over 19 amino acids. After removal of 0 bases from V and 2 bases from J, the junction contained 8 bases not matched to a gene.

The V and J genes are TRBV10-3 and TRBJ1-2; D remains ambiguous. CDR3 size: 13 residues. Trimming removed 2 bases from V and 4 bases from J, with 8 bases in between. CDR1 and CDR2 (germline): ENHRY, SYGVKD. In nucleotides, the CDR3 is TGTGCCATCAGTGAGGGAGACGGCTATGGCTACACCTTC. It yields the protein CAISEGDGYGYTF.

This clonotype is medium-sized (0.01 to 0.1%) in the sample. J is TRBJ2-2 and V is TRBV7-9; D call uncertain. Trimming cost V 5 bases and J 3 bases, with 16 bases left between them. There are 16 residues in the CDR3. CDR1 and CDR2 from the germline V gene are SEHNR and FQNEAQ (reference sequence). CDR3 coding DNA: TGTGCCAGCAGCCAGGAGCCCTCGACCGACACCGGGGAGCTGTTTTTT. Residues: CASSQEPSTDTGELFF.

This clonotype was recorded at least ten times. The rearrangement links TRBV18 to TRBJ1-5, with D unresolved. The germline V gene encodes CDR1 KGHSH and CDR2 LQKENI. V lost 2 bases and J 5 bases, leaving 7 bases between the germline ends. This CDR3 has 13 amino acids. The CDR3 region is CASSPGVDQPQHF. CDR3 DNA sequence: TGTGCCAGCTCACCAGGGGTCGATCAGCCCCAGCATTTT.

Note on this clonotype: This sequence may be a read error, since a much larger clone differs from it by one base. The CDR3 DNA sequence: TGTGCCAACAGCTTAGGTCAGTACTACAATGAGCAGTTCTTC. It translates to CANSLGQYYNEQFF. This rearrangement joins TRBV7-3 to TRBJ2-1; D uncertain. The CDR3 contains 14 residues. Looked up from germline, CDR1 is SGHTA and CDR2 is FQGTGA.

This clonotype ranks as medium-sized (0.01 to 0.1%). This sequence joins TRBV29-1 and TRBJ2-4, with 8 nucleotides matching TRBD1. V lost 8 bases, J lost 5 bases, and 5 bases stayed unmatched. The germline CDR1 and CDR2 sequences are SQVTM and ANQGSEA. This CDR3 has 12 residues. The CDR3 is CSFGQGENIQYF. As DNA, the CDR3 is TGCAGCTTTGGACAGGGCGAAAACATTCAGTACTTC.

Sample share makes this clonotype medium-sized. J is TRBJ2-5 and V is TRBV7-2; 7 bases are a match to TRBD2. V lost 3 bases to trimming and J lost 5 bases; unmatched junction nucleotides: 6. The germline gives CDR1 SGHTA, CDR2 FQGNSA. The CDR3 contains 14 residues. DNA of the CDR3: TGTGCCAGCAGCTTTGGCGGGAGTCAGGAGACCCAGTACTTC. It codes for CASSFGGSQETQYF.

At least ten counts were recorded for this clonotype. The chain is built from TRBV18 and TRBJ2-1, with a possible D match to TRBD2 (6 bases). V gave up 6 bases and J gave up 3 bases, with 15 bases separating them. CDR1 and CDR2 (germline): KGHSH, LQKENI. The CDR3 has 15 residues. The CDR3 spells CASSPAGTFYNEQFF. The CDR3 coding sequence is TGTGCCAGCTCCCCGGCCGGGACTTTCTACAATGAGCAGTTCTTC.

This clonotype was observed at least ten times. V and J are TRBV5-1 and TRBJ2-2; D is unclear. The germline CDR1 and CDR2 sequences are SGHRS and YFSETQ. The CDR3 has 15 amino acids. Trimming took off 0 bases at V and 1 base at J, with 7 bases between the two ends. The CDR3 loop reads CASSLASGNTGELFF. CDR3 nucleotide sequence: TGCGCCAGCAGCTTGGCTAGTGGGAACACCGGGGAGCTGTTTTTT.

The V and J genes are TRBV12-3 or TRBV12-4 and TRBJ1-5, with unresolved D. The CDR3 is 13 residues long. Trimming removed 4 bases at V and 11 bases at J, with 15 bases between. CDR3 in amino acids: CASSSDGFTAQHF. The CDR3 DNA reads as TGTGCCAGCAGTTCCGACGGGTTCACGGCCCAGCATTTT.

This clonotype came up once. A much larger clone lies a single base off, so this may be a read error. Written as DNA, the CDR3 is TGTGCCAGCCCACCAGGGGAGCCCTACAATGAGCAGTTCTTC. This sequence encodes CASPPGEPYNEQFF. The V call is TRBV18, the J call TRBJ2-1, with D tentatively TRBD1 (6 bases). This CDR3 comprises 14 residues. CDR1 is KGHSH and CDR2 is LQKENI in the germline V gene.

By share of the sample, this clonotype is medium-sized (0.01 to 0.1%). This chain links TRBV20-1 with TRBJ2-7; 7 nucleotides agree with TRBD1. Germline CDR1 and CDR2: DFQATT and SNEGSKA (reference sequence). The CDR3 covers 12 residues. V was clipped by 7 bases and J by 2 bases; unmatched bases: 5. As DNA, the CDR3 is TGCAGTGTGGGGACAGAGACCTACGAGCAGTACTTC. Protein: CSVGTETYEQYF.

This clonotype was recorded many times. The chain has TRBV28 and TRBJ2-7; the match to TRBD2 covers 8 bases. Germline V gene data show CDR1 as MDHEN and CDR2 as SYDVKM. The CDR3 runs to 16 residues. V was clipped by 5 bases and J by 3 bases; unmatched bases: 12. The CDR3 spells CASSPPAGLGLYEQYF. CDR3 nucleotides: TGTGCCAGCAGTCCACCGGCGGGACTAGGCCTCTACGAGCAGTACTTC.

The V call is TRBV28, the J call TRBJ1-2, with D possibly matching TRBD1 (6 bases). V gave up 5 bases and J gave up 1 base, with 11 bases separating them. Germline values: CDR1 MDHEN, CDR2 SYDVKM. CDR3 length: 14 amino acids. The CDR3 DNA follows: TGTGCCAGCAGTATACCACAGGGTAACTATGGCTACACCTTC. Protein sequence: CASSIPQGNYGYTF.

This clonotype came up many times. V is TRBV10-1 and J is TRBJ2-2; 7 bases map to TRBD1. After removal of 8 bases from V and 2 bases from J, the junction contained 5 bases not matched to a gene. There are 14 residues in the CDR3. CDR1 is WNHNN and CDR2 is SYGVQD in the germline V gene (reference sequence). CDR3 in DNA: TGCGCCAGCCAACAGGGGTACAACACCGGGGAGCTGTTTTTT. It encodes CASQQGYNTGELFF.

Sample share makes this clonotype medium-sized (0.01 to 0.1%). The chain couples TRBV4-1 to TRBJ1-1, with no clear D. CDR3 length equals 15 residues. V lost 0 bases to trimming and J lost 0 bases, with 8 bases between them. Germline CDR1 and CDR2: MGHRA and YSYEKL. CDR3 amino acids: CASSQDPGMNTEAFF. The CDR3 DNA follows: TGCGCCAGCAGCCAAGATCCGGGAATGAACACTGAAGCTTTCTTT.

This clonotype was counted once. The chain links TRBV11-2 to TRBJ2-7, with D hard to call. From germline, CDR1 is SGHAT and CDR2 FQNNGV. Trimming removed 4 bases at V and 4 bases at J, with 8 bases between. This CDR3 contains 12 residues. The CDR3 loop reads CASSSRWYEQYF. In DNA, the CDR3 is TGTGCCAGCAGCTCAAGGTGGTACGAGCAGTACTTC.